Presented here are 18 T cell receptor beta chains from one specimen sequenced in a study of cytomegalovirus exposure and HLA in healthy donors. A multiplex PCR was run with 60 Vbeta primers and 13 Jbeta primers. Using immunoSEQ multiplex PCR, the repertoire was profiled, and TCRdb retains in-frame clones only, with some absent. The sample consists of about 25,000 clones, about four fifths of them appearing once. Sequenced material: PBMCs. The origin of the receptors is a male donor in good health and CMV-seronegative.

The rearrangement joins TRBV5-1 to TRBJ1-5; D not certain. The CDR3 totals 18 residues. Trimming removed 2 bases at V and 4 bases at J, with 22 bases between. Germline loops: CDR1 SGHRS, CDR2 YFSETQ. Here the CDR3 DNA reads TGCGCCAGCAGCTTAGATGGTGCAGGTTTGAGCCCGAATCAGCCCCAGCATTTT. Encoded protein: CASSLDGAGLSPNQPQHF. Full variable domain (outside the CDR3, taken from reference TRBV5-1 and TRBJ1-5): KAGVTQTPRYLIKTRGQQVTLSCSPISGHRSVSWYQQTPGQGLQFLFEYFSETQRNKGNFPGRFSGRQFSNSRSEMNVSTLELGDSALYLCASSLDGAGLSPNQPQHFGDGTRLSIL.

V and J are TRBV7-2 and TRBJ2-1, with D perhaps TRBD2 (6 bases). Germline CDR1 and CDR2: SGHTA and FQGNSA. This CDR3 spans 15 amino acids. Trimming removed 1 base at V and 7 bases at J, with 14 bases between. CDR3 region: CASSLEPGVANEQFF. The CDR3 DNA follows: TGTGCCAGCAGCTTAGAGCCGGGAGTAGCAAATGAGCAGTTCTTC.

This chain uses TRBV27 with TRBJ1-2; D is possibly TRBD1 (5 bases). Looked up from germline, CDR1 is MNHEY and CDR2 is SMNVEV (reference sequence). Trimming took 10 bases from V and 3 from J, leaving 12 bases between them. This CDR3 is built from 12 residues. The CDR3 DNA reads as TGTGCCACCAGGGAGGCCTACTATGGCTACACCTTC. Translation: CATREAYYGYTF.

This sequence joins TRBV28 and TRBJ2-5; D is unclear. The CDR3 covers 12 residues. V was pared by 6 bases and J by 3 bases, with 8 bases between. Germline V gene data show CDR1 as MDHEN and CDR2 as SYDVKM. The CDR3 here is CASRAAEETQYF. DNA for the CDR3: TGTGCCAGCAGGGCGGCCGAAGAGACCCAGTACTTC.

In nucleotides, the CDR3 is TGTGCCATCTGGGAGGAATTTACGCAGGGACCGTTGGGCTACACCTTC. Residues: CAIWEEFTQGPLGYTF. The rearrangement uses TRBV10-3 and TRBJ1-2, with D perhaps matching TRBD1 (5 bases). The CDR3 is 16 amino acids. The germline V gene encodes CDR1 ENHRY and CDR2 SYGVKD. Between the trimmed V and J ends, which lost 8 bases and 8 bases, there was a span of 27 bases.

This clone is a singleton in its sample. The chain carries TRBV5-6 and TRBJ2-4, with 7 bases identical to TRBD1. V gave up 2 bases and J gave up 2 bases; unmatched junction bases: 4. The V gene's germline CDR1 is SGHDT and CDR2 YYEEEE. This CDR3 contains 15 residues. The CDR3 DNA is TGTGCCAGCAGCTTTGAGGGGGCAACCAAAAACATTCAGTACTTC. As protein: CASSFEGATKNIQYF.

The V call is TRBV7-9, the J call TRBJ2-7, with 7 nucleotides matching TRBD1. Trimming removed 1 base from V and 2 bases from J; junction bases left unmatched: 5. The CDR3 totals 15 residues. Germline values: CDR1 SEHNR, CDR2 FQNEAQ (reference sequence). The CDR3 sequence: CASSLDLTGPYEQYF. Written as DNA, the CDR3 is TGTGCCAGCAGCTTAGATTTGACAGGGCCCTACGAGCAGTACTTC.

The chain employs TRBV6-1 and TRBJ2-7; 7 bases map to TRBD2. Germline V gives CDR1 MNHNS, CDR2 SASEGT. Trimming took 6 bases from V and 3 from J; bases not matched to a gene: 8. This CDR3 is 14 amino acids long. As DNA, the CDR3 is TGTGCCAGCAGGCCTCCAGCGGGGTACTACGAGCAGTACTTC. Encoded protein: CASRPPAGYYEQYF.

The V and J genes are TRBV7-3 and TRBJ2-1; 8 nucleotides agree with TRBD2. The germline gives CDR1 SGHTA, CDR2 FQGTGA. With 0 bases clipped from V and 4 bases from J, the junction kept 2 bases outside the gene matches. This CDR3 has 15 amino acids. The CDR3 here is CASSLTAGDYNEQFF. The CDR3 coding sequence is TGTGCCAGCAGCTTAACAGCGGGGGATTACAATGAGCAGTTCTTC.

The gene calls are TRBV6-1 and TRBJ1-6; D may be TRBD1 (6 bases). The CDR3 spans 15 residues. Germline V gives CDR1 MNHNS, CDR2 SASEGT. V was shortened by 1 base and J by 10 bases, with 14 bases between the two germline ends. The CDR3 DNA is TGTGCCAGCAGTGAAGGGGCAGGGGATTACTCACCCCTCCACTTT. The encoded protein is CASSEGAGDYSPLHF.

The J gene is TRBJ2-5, the V gene TRBV19; 8 bases are shared with TRBD2. The V segment lost 1 base and the J segment 0 bases; nucleotides outside the gene matches: 4. The CDR3 has 16 residues. Germline V lookup: CDR1 LNHDA, CDR2 SQIVND (reference sequence). CDR3: CASSIGSSGYQETQYF. The CDR3 coding sequence is TGTGCCAGTAGTATAGGGTCTAGCGGGTACCAAGAGACCCAGTACTTC.

This clone was recorded once. The chain carries TRBV5-4 and TRBJ2-3; 9 bases fit TRBD2. The germline CDR1 and CDR2 sequences are SGHNT and YYREEE (reference sequence). With 0 bases clipped from V and 2 bases from J, the junction kept 7 bases outside the gene matches. The CDR3 runs 17 residues. Here the CDR3 reads CASSLEGSGGYTDTQYF. DNA of the CDR3: TGTGCCAGCAGCTTGGAGGGGAGCGGGGGGTACACAGATACGCAGTATTTT. The full variable domain, rest sourced from reference TRBV5-4 and TRBJ2-3, is ETGVTQSPTHLIKTRGQQVTLRCSSQSGHNTVSWYQQALGQGPQFIFQYYREEENGRGNFPPRFSGLQFPNYSSELNVNALELDDSALYLCASSLEGSGGYTDTQYFGPGTRLTVL.

The chain links TRBV25-1 to TRBJ1-2; 8 nucleotides line up with TRBD1. The CDR3 contains 15 residues. CDR1 and CDR2 (germline): MGHDK, SYGVNS. The V segment lost 8 bases and the J segment 4 bases; nucleotides outside the gene matches: 12. Here the CDR3 reads CASSEGTGDSYGYTF. The CDR3 DNA sequence: TGTGCCAGCTCCGAGGGGACAGGTGATTCCTATGGCTACACCTTC.

The chain combines TRBV9 with TRBJ2-1, with 8 bases fitting TRBD2. CDR3 length equals 14 residues. CDR1 is SGDLS and CDR2 is YYNGEE in the germline V gene. With 3 bases clipped from V and 6 bases from J, the junction kept 5 bases outside the gene matches. CDR3 bases: TGTGCCAGCAGCGACAGCGGGAGTACCAATGAGCAGTTCTTC. Its protein is CASSDSGSTNEQFF.

V usage is TRBV10-2 and J usage is TRBJ2-3; 10 bases line up with TRBD2. The ends lost 2 bases at V and 2 bases at J; junction bases unmatched: 1. CDR1 WSHSY and CDR2 SAAADI come from the germline V gene. The CDR3 has 15 amino acids. CDR3: CASSEGLAVTDTQYF. The CDR3 bases are TGCGCCAGCAGTGAGGGACTAGCGGTCACAGATACGCAGTATTTT.

The chain couples TRBV15 to TRBJ2-7; the match to TRBD1 covers 9 bases. Germline trimming cut 0 bases from V and 1 base from J; bases unmatched to any gene: 4. The CDR3 length is 16 residues. Germline V gene lookup returns CDR1 LNHNV and CDR2 YYDKDF (reference sequence). This chain's CDR3 is CATSRDPGTGSYEQYF. The CDR3 DNA reads TGTGCCACCAGCAGAGATCCAGGGACAGGGTCCTACGAGCAGTACTTC.

The chain combines TRBV6-5 with TRBJ2-7, with TRBD1 identical over 10 bases. This CDR3 contains 15 residues. Losses at the gene ends were 6 bases for V and 1 base for J; bases not matched to a gene: 6. Germline CDR1 and CDR2: MNHEY and SVGAGI. The CDR3 bases are TGTGCCAGCAGATCGACAGGGGGCGCGTCCTACGAGCAGTACTTC. This gives the protein CASRSTGGASYEQYF.

The J gene is TRBJ2-7, the V gene TRBV6-5; D might be TRBD2 (6 bases). V was clipped by 4 bases and J by 3 bases, with 16 bases between them. Germline-derived CDR1 and CDR2 are MNHEY and SVGAGI. This CDR3 is built from 15 residues. In DNA, the CDR3 is TGTGCCAGCAGTTCAGGAGGGGCGGGCCTCTACGAGCAGTACTTC. Encoded protein: CASSSGGAGLYEQYF.